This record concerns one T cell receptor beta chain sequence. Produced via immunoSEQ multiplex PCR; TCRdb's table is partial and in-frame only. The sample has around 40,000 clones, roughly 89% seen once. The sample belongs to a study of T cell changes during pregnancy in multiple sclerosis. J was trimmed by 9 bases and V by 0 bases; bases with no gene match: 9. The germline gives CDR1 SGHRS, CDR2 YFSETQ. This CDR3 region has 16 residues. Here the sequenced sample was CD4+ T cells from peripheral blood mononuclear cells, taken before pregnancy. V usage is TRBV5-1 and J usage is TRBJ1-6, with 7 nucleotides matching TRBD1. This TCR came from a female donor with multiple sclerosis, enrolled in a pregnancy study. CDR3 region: CASSLGGGSLSSPLHF. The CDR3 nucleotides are TGCGCCAGCAGCTTGGGAGGGGGCTCGCTATCTTCACCCCTCCACTTT.